The clone carrying this TCR beta chain was counted ten times or more. The sample is drawn from a study of blood T cells in healthy people across ages. A sample-barcoded 5' primer and a J-beta primer mix were used in a second PCR of about 6 to 12 cycles. TCRdb ran MiXCR on the 5' RACE reads and lists one entry per CDR3 protein. The sample lists hundreds of thousands of distinct CDR3 sequences, about 30% occurring once. The J segment lost 5 bases and the V segment lost 6 bases, leaving 6 bases of the junction unmatched. The V gene's germline CDR1 is SGHRS and CDR2 YFSETQ. The CDR3 contains 14 residues. The chain is built from TRBV5-1 and TRBJ2-2, with 8 bases that match TRBD1. The source material was blood. The source of this sequence is a woman older than 75 in good health. The CDR3 DNA sequence: TGCGCCAGCATGGGGACAGGATTAACCGGGGAGCTGTTTTTT. Its protein is CASMGTGLTGELFF.